Here is one T cell receptor (beta chain) with its context. This clonotype was detected many times. Its antigen specificity is not known. It has no much larger one-base neighbor in the sample; base qualities were not kept. Ophthalmopathy patients had moderately to severely active disease, Clinical Activity Score of at least 3, NOSPECS grade of at least 4, and duration under 3 months. Patients with uncontrolled infections, other autoimmune diseases, pregnancy or lactation were excluded. Clinical symptoms, serum thyroxine and TRAb, thyroid ultrasound, and orbital computed tomography formed the basis for the diagnoses. PBMCs were isolated from 10 ml of fresh peripheral blood by Ficoll-Paque density gradient centrifugation. Trizol reagent was used to extract total RNA, and RNA quality was then checked on an Agilent 2100 Bioanalyzer. TCR beta CDR3 regions were amplified from RNA transcripts. The first round of RT-PCR for the TCR CDR3 was performed with the HTBI primer set and the Qiagen OneStep RT-PCR kit. Libraries were constructed in a second round of multiplex PCR, after which size selection and purification were carried out. Libraries were sequenced paired-end with 100 bp reads on an Illumina HiSeq2000. In the original analysis: SOAPnuke was used to process the raw data, removing reads that contained adapters or uncalled bases, had a mean Phred below 15, or lacked an exact match to the constant primer or identifier. COPE v1.2.5 was used to merge the high-quality paired reads, and each unique nucleotide sequence was defined as a clonotype. MiTCR v1.1 was used to align clonotypes to the IMGT TRBV, TRBD and TRBJ reference segments. The analysis included only V-J combinations with a frequency above 0.0001, which together covered roughly 99% of the repertoires. A TCS score was defined as the ratio of F50 (clonal expansion) to E x V (chaos), with BLOSUM62-based TCRdist applied between CDR3 peptides within each V-J. Welch's t-statistics and random forest reduced fewer than 600 V-J features to about 12, which were used in a naive Bayes classifier (R e1071). TCRdb reprocessed the public reads (quality trimming at Q25 with fastp, clone calling with MiXCR) and kept in-frame beta chains. Duplicate CDR3 protein sequences are folded into a single record with the most common DNA and genes. The V and J calls reflect TCRdb's pipeline rather than the authors' work. The sample has roughly 650,000 distinct CDR3 sequences on record, roughly a sixth of them singletons. The top ten clonotypes cover 3% to 4% of the sample.

The germline V gene (reference sequence) yields GTSNPN for CDR1 and SVGIG for CDR2. The CDR3 goes from the cysteine to the phenylalanine over 13 residues. CDR3 DNA only is kept here, 39 bases in frame from base 1. The V end loses 1 base and the J end loses 5 bases, and a stretch of 12 bases separates them. These data belong to a study of T cells in Graves' hyperthyroidism and ophthalmopathy (dated by TCRdb to between 2018 and 2021). Broadly, across the study: Peripheral blood was sampled at the time of initial diagnosis, prior to any treatment. Prospective prediction of ophthalmopathy was tested in an independent validation cohort consisting of 18 to 20 hyperthyroidism patients and approximately 16 patients who later progressed to ophthalmopathy. The 100 discovery patients were randomly split 7:3 into training and test sets. According to the paper, TCR Vbeta CDR3 sequencing was carried out on about 140 peripheral blood samples, which came from approximately 41 ophthalmopathy, roughly 75 hyperthyroidism and approximately 17 progressor patients. To identify TCR V-J signatures that set the groups apart, the researchers used a discovery cohort of roughly 100 patients, made up of under 45 with Graves' ophthalmopathy and about 59 with stable Graves' hyperthyroidism. In about 6 Graves' hyperthyroidism patients, the study also compared T-cell repertoires from thyroid tissue with T-cell repertoires from blood. After blood sampling, hyperthyroidism patients were treated with methimazole at a starting dose of 30 mg daily, and ophthalmopathy patients were treated with high-dose intravenous methylprednisolone. Study-level results and caveats: Sample size was not statistically predetermined, and blinding of investigators to group allocation was not performed. In validation, progression to ophthalmopathy was predicted by the model with 65% to 71% sensitivity and just over 72% specificity, a median of roughly six months before onset. Ophthalmopathy was separated from stable hyperthyroidism by a 13 V-J signature model, with just over 85% sensitivity and about 84% specificity obtained in cross-validation and 80%/75% obtained in testing. Most expanded thyroid clonotypes (frequency above 0.001) were also found in blood, which suggests that blood repertoires may mirror thyroid immune responses.

This clonotype was sampled from a woman between 40 and 50 years old with Graves' ophthalmopathy. What was sequenced was blood. Rearrangement joined TRBV30 to TRBJ2-7; the D gene is possibly TRBD1 or TRBD2, each agreeing over 5 bases. The nucleotides are TGTGCCTGGAGTGAAGGGACGGCGAACGAGCAGTACTTC. This gives the protein CAWSEGTANEQYF.